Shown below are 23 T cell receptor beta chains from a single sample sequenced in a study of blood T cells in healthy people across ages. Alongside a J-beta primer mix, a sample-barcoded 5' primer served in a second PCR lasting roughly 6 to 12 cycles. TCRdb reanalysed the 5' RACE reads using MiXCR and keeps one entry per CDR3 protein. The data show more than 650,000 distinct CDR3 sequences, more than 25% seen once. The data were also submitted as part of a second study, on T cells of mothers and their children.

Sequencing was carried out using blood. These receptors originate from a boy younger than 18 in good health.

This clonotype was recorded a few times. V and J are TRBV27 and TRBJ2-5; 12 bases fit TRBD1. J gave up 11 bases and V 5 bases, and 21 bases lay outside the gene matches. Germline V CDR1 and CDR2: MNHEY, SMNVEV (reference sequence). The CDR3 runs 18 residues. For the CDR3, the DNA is TGTGCCAGCAGTCCCTTAAAACATCCGGGACAGGGGGCAGGGGAGCAGTACTTC. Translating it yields CASSPLKHPGQGAGEQYF.

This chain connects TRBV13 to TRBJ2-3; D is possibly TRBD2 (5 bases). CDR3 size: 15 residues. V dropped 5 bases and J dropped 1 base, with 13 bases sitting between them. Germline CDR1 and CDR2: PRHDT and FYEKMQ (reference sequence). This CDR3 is CASSATSYGTDTQYF. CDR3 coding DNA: TGTGCCAGCAGCGCTACTAGTTACGGCACAGATACGCAGTATTTT. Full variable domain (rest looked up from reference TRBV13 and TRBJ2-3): AAGVIQSPRHLIKEKRETATLKCYPIPRHDTVYWYQQGPGQDPQFLISFYEKMQSDKGSIPDRFSAQQFSDYHSELNMSSLELGDSALYFCASSATSYGTDTQYFGPGTRLTVL.

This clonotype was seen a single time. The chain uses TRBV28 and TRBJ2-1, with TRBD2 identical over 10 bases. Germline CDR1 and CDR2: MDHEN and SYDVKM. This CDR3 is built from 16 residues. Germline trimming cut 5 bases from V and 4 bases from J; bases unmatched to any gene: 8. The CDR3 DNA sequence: TGTGCCAGCAGTCTCCTTCTAGCGGGAGAGTACAATGAGCAGTTCTTC. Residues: CASSLLLAGEYNEQFF.

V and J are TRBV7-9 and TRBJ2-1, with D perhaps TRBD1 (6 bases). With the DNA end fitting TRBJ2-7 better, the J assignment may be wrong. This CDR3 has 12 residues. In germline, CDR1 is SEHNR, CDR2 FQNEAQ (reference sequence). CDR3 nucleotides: TGTGCCAGCAGCTCAACAGGGTCCGAGCAGTACTTC. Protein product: CASSSTGSEQYF.

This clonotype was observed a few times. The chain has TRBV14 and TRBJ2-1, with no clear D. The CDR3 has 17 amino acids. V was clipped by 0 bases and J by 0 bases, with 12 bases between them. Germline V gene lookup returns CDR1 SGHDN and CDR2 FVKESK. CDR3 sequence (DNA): TGTGCCAGCAGCCAAGAAGGTCTTCCGCGCTCCTACAATGAGCAGTTCTTC. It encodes CASSQEGLPRSYNEQFF.

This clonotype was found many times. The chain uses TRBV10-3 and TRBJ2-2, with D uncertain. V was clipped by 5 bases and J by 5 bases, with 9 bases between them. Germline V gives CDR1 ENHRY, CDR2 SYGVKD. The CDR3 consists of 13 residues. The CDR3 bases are TGTGCCATCAGTACGGAAGGAACCGGGGAGCTGTTTTTT. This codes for CAISTEGTGELFF.

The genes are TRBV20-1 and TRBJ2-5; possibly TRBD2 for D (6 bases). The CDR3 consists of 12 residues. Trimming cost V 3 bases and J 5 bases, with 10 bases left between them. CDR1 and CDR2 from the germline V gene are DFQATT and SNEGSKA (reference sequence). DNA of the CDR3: TGCAGTGCTAGGGTGCTAGCGGAGACCCAGTACTTC. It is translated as CSARVLAETQYF.

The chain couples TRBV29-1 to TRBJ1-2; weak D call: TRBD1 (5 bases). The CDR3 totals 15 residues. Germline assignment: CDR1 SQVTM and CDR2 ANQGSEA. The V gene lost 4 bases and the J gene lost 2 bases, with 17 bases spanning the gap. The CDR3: CSVGNRGRANYGYTF. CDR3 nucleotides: TGCAGCGTTGGGAACCGAGGCAGGGCAAACTATGGCTACACCTTC.

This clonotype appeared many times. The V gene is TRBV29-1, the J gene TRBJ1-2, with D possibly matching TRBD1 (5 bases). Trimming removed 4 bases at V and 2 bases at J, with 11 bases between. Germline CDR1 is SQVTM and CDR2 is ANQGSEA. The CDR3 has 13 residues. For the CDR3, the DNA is TGCAGCGTTGGTCAGGGCGAAAACTATGGCTACACCTTC. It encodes CSVGQGENYGYTF. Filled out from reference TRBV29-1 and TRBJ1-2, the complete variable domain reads SAVISQKPSRDICQRGTSLTIQCQVDSQVTMMFWYRQQPGQSLTLIATANQGSEATYESGFVIDKFPISRPNLTFSTLTVSNMSPEDSSIYLCSVGQGENYGYTFGSGTRLTVV.

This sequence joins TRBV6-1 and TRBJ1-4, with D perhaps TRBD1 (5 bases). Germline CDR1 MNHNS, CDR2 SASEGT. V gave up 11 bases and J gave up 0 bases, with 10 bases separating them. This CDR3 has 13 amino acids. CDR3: CAAQGATNEKLFF. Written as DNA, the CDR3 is TGTGCCGCGCAGGGTGCAACTAATGAAAAACTGTTTTTT.

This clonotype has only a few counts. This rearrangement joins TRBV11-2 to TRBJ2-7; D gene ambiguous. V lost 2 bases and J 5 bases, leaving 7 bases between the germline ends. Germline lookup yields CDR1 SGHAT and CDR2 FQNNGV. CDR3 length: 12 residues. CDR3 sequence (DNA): TGTGCCAGCAGCTTAATCACCGACGAGCAGTACTTC. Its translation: CASSLITDEQYF.

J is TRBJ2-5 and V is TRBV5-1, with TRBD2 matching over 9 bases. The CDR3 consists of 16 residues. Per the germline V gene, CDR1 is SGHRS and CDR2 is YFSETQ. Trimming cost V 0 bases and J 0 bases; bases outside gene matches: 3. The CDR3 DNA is TGCGCCAGCAGCTTGGTTGGACTAGCGTACCAAGAGACCCAGTACTTC. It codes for CASSLVGLAYQETQYF. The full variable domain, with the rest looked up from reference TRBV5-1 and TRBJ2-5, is KAGVTQTPRYLIKTRGQQVTLSCSPISGHRSVSWYQQTPGQGLQFLFEYFSETQRNKGNFPGRFSGRQFSNSRSEMNVSTLELGDSALYLCASSLVGLAYQETQYFGPGTRLLVL.

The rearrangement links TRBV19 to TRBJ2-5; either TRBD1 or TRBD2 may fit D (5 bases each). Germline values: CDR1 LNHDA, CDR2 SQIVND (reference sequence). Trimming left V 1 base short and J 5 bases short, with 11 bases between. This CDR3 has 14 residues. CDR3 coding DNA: TGTGCCAGTAGTATAGTGGGGGTAGGGGAGACCCAGTACTTC. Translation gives CASSIVGVGETQYF.

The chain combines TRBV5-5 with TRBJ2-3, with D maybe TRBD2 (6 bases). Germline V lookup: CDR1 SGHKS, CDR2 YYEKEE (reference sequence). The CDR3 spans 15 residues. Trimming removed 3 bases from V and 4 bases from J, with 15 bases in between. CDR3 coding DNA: TGTGCCAGCAGCTCCTCTAGCGACAGCCCAGATACGCAGTATTTT. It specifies CASSSSSDSPDTQYF. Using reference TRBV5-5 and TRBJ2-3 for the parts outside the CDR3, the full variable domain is DAGVTQSPTHLIKTRGQQVTLRCSPISGHKSVSWYQQVLGQGPQFIFQYYEKEERGRGNFPDRFSARQFPNYSSELNVNALLLGDSALYLCASSSSSDSPDTQYFGPGTRLTVL.

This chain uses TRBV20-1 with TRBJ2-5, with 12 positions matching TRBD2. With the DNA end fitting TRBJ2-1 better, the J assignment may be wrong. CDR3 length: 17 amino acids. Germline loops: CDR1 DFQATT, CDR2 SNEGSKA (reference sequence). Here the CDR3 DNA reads TGCAGTGCTAAAGGACTAGCGGGGTCCTTTCCCTACAATGAGCAGTTCTTC. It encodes CSAKGLAGSFPYNEQFF.

In DNA, the CDR3 is TGTGCCAGCAGTCTACCGGGGGAAGGGGAGACCCAGTACTTC. It encodes CASSLPGEGETQYF. The chain uses TRBV27 and TRBJ2-5, with a tentative D call TRBD2 (6 bases). Germline V gives CDR1 MNHEY, CDR2 SMNVEV (reference sequence). Trimming shortened V by 5 bases and J by 5 bases, and 15 bases separated the two germline ends. This CDR3 has 14 residues.

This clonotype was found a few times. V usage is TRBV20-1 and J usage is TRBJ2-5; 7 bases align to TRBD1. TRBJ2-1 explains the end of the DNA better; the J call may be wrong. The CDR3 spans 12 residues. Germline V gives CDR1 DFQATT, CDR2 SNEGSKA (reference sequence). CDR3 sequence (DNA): TGCAGTGCTTACAGGGGCAACAATGAGCAGTTCTTC. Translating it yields CSAYRGNNEQFF.

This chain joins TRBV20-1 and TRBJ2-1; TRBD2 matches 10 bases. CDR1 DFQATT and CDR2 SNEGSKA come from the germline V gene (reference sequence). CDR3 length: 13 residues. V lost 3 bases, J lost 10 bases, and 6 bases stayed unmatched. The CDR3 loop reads CSASWLAGAEQFF. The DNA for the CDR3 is TGCAGTGCTAGTTGGCTAGCGGGGGCCGAGCAGTTCTTC.

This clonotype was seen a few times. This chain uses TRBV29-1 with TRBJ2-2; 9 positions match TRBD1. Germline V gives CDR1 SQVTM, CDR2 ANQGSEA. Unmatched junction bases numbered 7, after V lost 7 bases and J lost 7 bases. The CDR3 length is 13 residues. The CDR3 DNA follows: TGCAGCGCAGGACAGGGGCTGGGCGGGGAGCTGTTTTTT. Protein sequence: CSAGQGLGGELFF.

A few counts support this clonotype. The CDR3 reads CASSQVSGGRYEQYF. The CDR3 nucleotides read TGTGCCAGCAGCCAAGTCTCAGGGGGAAGGTACGAGCAGTACTTC. This chain uses TRBV3-1 with TRBJ2-5, with 7 bases lining up with TRBD1. The J call may be wrong; the DNA end is better matched by TRBJ2-7. CDR3 length equals 15 residues. Germline CDR1 is LGHDT and CDR2 is YNNKEL (reference sequence).

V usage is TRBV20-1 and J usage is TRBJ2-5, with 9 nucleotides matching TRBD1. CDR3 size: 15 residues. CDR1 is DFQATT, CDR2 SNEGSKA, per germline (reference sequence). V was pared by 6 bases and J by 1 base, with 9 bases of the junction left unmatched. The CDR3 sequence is CSAKPPDRGQETQYF. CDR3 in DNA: TGCAGTGCCAAGCCACCGGACAGGGGCCAAGAGACCCAGTACTTC.

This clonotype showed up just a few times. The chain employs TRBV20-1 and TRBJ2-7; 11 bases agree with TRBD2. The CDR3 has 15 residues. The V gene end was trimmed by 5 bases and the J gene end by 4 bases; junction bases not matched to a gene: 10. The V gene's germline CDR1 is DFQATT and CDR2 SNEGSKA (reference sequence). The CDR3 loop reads CSALFSGGALYEQYF. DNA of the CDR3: TGCAGTGCTCTATTTAGCGGGGGGGCCTTATACGAGCAGTACTTC.

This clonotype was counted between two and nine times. CDR3 DNA: TGCGCCAGCAGCCAAGATGAACGGGCTGATCAGCCCCAGCATTTT. It is translated as CASSQDERADQPQHF. The V call is TRBV4-1, the J call TRBJ1-5; no firm D call. V lost 0 bases and J lost 5, with 11 bases in between. The CDR3 is made up of 15 amino acids. Germline CDR1 reads MGHRA; CDR2 reads YSYEKL.